This entry describes one TCR beta chain. Its antigen is not known. Genomic DNA from each subset was divided evenly over several immunoSEQ plates. In replicate PCRs of sorted subsets, about 190 ng DNA, roughly 31,000 T cell genomes, was used. Original processing methods: In the immunoSEQ data, sequences were junction-only and lacked quality scores, so filtering differed. The table came from immunoSEQ multiplex PCR; TCRdb's copy has only in-frame clones and leaves some out. That table furnishes V, J and clone size, whereas the DNA furnished D and trimming. The profile shows under 850,000 clones, 55% to 75% of them singletons. The sample belongs to a study of shared clonotypes between healthy human individuals. Study-wide results and caveats: Four donors held about 5% of naive CD4 clonotypes in common.

The V end lost 5 bases, the J end lost 5 bases, and 15 bases lay between the germline ends. Germline V lookup: CDR1 MNHEY, CDR2 SVGAGI. The CDR3 contains 14 residues. The chain recombines TRBV6-5 with TRBJ1-1; D possibly corresponds to TRBD1 (6 bases). The sequenced sample was memory CD4+ T cells sorted from blood. The sample's subset: CD45RA-negative fraction. The TCR sequence derives from a woman in her 30s in good health. CDR3 amino acids: CASSPPGQGTEAFF. CDR3 DNA: TGTGCCAGCAGTCCGCCGGGGCAGGGGACTGAAGCTTTCTTT.